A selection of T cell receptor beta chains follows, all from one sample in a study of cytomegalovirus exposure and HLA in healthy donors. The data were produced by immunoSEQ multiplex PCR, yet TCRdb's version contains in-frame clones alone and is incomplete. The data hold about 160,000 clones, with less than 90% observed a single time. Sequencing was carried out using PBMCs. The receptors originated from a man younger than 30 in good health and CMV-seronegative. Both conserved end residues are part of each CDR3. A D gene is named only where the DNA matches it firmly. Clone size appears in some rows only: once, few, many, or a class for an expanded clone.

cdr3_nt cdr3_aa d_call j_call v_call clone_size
TGTGCCACCAGCCAGGGACAGGGGGGGAATGAGCAGTTCTTC CATSQGQGGNEQFF TRBD1 TRBJ2-1 TRBV15 -
TGTGCTAGCAGCTTAGCGCGGGACGGCTACGAGCAGTACTTC CASSLARDGYEQYF - TRBJ2-7 TRBV7-7 once
TGTGCCAGCGGCCGCCCCCCCCCAGATACGCAGTATTTT CASGRPPPDTQYF - TRBJ2-3 TRBV5-4 once
TGTGCCAGCAGCCTTCTTCCGGGACAGGGGAGAAACGAGCAGTACTTC CASSLLPGQGRNEQYF TRBD1 TRBJ2-7 TRBV13 -
TGTGCCAGCAGTCCTAGGGGACTCCAAGAGACCCAGTACTTC CASSPRGLQETQYF - TRBJ2-5 TRBV28 -
TGCGCCAGCAGCTCGAGAGTGAACACCGGGGAGCTGTTTTTT CASSSRVNTGELFF - TRBJ2-2 TRBV5-1 -
TGTGCCTGGAGTCACAGGGCCGGGAATGAAAAACTGTTTTTT CAWSHRAGNEKLFF - TRBJ1-4 TRBV30 -
TGTGCCAGCAGCTTATTGGGTCGGCGGGACCCCGTGGAAGAGCAGTTCTTC CASSLLGRRDPVEEQFF - TRBJ2-1 TRBV7-3 once
TGTGCCAGTGGTCCGGGACAGGGTCTTGGAGAGACCCAGTACTTC CASGPGQGLGETQYF TRBD1 TRBJ2-5 TRBV19 -
TGTGCCAGCAGCTTACCCAGGGGGGCCTACAATGAGCAGTTCTTC CASSLPRGAYNEQFF - TRBJ2-1 TRBV11-1 -
TGTGCCACCAACCCCAGTGGGGGCGACGAGCAGTACTTC CATNPSGGDEQYF - TRBJ2-7 TRBV19 -
TGCAGTGCCCCCAATGGCTACACCTTC CSAPNGYTF - TRBJ1-2 TRBV20-1 -
TGTGCCAGCAGTATTGGACTCTCTGGGGCCAACGTCCTGACTTTC CASSIGLSGANVLTF - TRBJ2-6 TRBV6-1 -
TGTGCCAGCAGCTTGGGACAGGGGGCTGATGAAAAACTGTTTTTT CASSLGQGADEKLFF TRBD1 TRBJ1-4 TRBV5-8 -
TGCGCCAGCAGCCCAGGACTAGCGGGGTTAGGGGAGCAGTACTTC CASSPGLAGLGEQYF TRBD2 TRBJ2-7 TRBV4-1 -
TGTGCCAGCAGCTTAGGAAGGGGTCAGGGTTTGTACGAGCAGTACTTC CASSLGRGQGLYEQYF - TRBJ2-7 TRBV7-9 once
TGTGCCAGCTCCTCCTTAGACTACGAGCAGTACTTC CASSSLDYEQYF - TRBJ2-7 TRBV18 -
TGCGCCAGCAGCGCTCCGCGGGGGGCTAGCGGGGGACCTTACAATGAGCAGTTCTTC CASSAPRGASGGPYNEQFF TRBD2 TRBJ2-1 TRBV5-1 -
TGCGCCAGCAGCCAGCGGGGACAGGGCCTTACAGATGAGCAGTTCTTC CASSQRGQGLTDEQFF TRBD1 TRBJ2-1 TRBV5-1 -
TGTGCCAGCAGTCCGAATACCCCGGGGGACTATGGCTACACCTTC CASSPNTPGDYGYTF - TRBJ1-2 TRBV28 -
TGCGCCAGCAGCTTGTCAGGGGTCACAGATACGCAGTATTTT CASSLSGVTDTQYF - TRBJ2-3 TRBV5-1 -
TGTGCCAGCAGTGAACGGACACAGAATTCACCCCTCCACTTT CASSERTQNSPLHF - TRBJ1-6 TRBV6-1 -
TGTGCCAGCACCGAAATTTGGAAGGGAGGGGAAGCTTTCTTT CASTEIWKGGEAFF - TRBJ1-1 TRBV28 -
TGTGCCAGCAGCCAAGGAATTCTCAGGGACAGGGTGCAGTACTTC CASSQGILRDRVQYF TRBD1 TRBJ2-7 TRBV14 -
TGTGCCAGCCATCTAATGGGGGCAAATGGAAACACCATATATTTT CASHLMGANGNTIYF - TRBJ1-3 TRBV7-9 few
TGTGCCAGCAGCTCTTTCCCGGGACAGGGACGAAACACCATATATTTT CASSSFPGQGRNTIYF TRBD1 TRBJ1-3 TRBV5-5 -
TGTGCCAGCAGTCCAGGACTAGCGGCTTATGAGCAGTTCTTC CASSPGLAAYEQFF TRBD2 TRBJ2-1 TRBV6-5 -
TGTGCCAGCAGTTTGCCCGGGGAAGGCTACACCTTC CASSLPGEGYTF - TRBJ1-2 TRBV28 -
TGTGCCAGCAGCTTAGGGACATCGAACTACAATGAGCAGTTCTTC CASSLGTSNYNEQFF - TRBJ2-1 TRBV7-2 -
TGCGCCAGCAGCCAAGACGGACGGACTGGAACCACAGATACGCAGTATTTT CASSQDGRTGTTDTQYF - TRBJ2-3 TRBV4-3 -
TGTGCCAGCAGTTACTCCCGAGGGGGTCGCCTATCCGAGCAGTACTTC CASSYSRGGRLSEQYF - TRBJ2-7 TRBV6-5 -
TGTGCCAGCAGAGCGGGAGGGTACTACAATGAGCAGTTCTTC CASRAGGYYNEQFF TRBD2 TRBJ2-1 TRBV7-9 -
TGTGCCAGCAGCCAAGAGGCAGGGAATCAGCCCCAGCATTTT CASSQEAGNQPQHF - TRBJ1-5 TRBV4-2 -
TGCGCCAGCAGCCACCAGGCTAGCGTGTTCTACAATGAGCAGTTCTTC CASSHQASVFYNEQFF - TRBJ2-1 TRBV4-3 few
TGTGCCAGCAGCTTTGGAAACATAGCGTGGGAGCAGTACTTC CASSFGNIAWEQYF - TRBJ2-7 TRBV5-8 -
TGTGCCAGCAGCCCCGGAGGTTCACGGGGTGGGGAGCTGTTTTTT CASSPGGSRGGELFF - TRBJ2-2 TRBV6-5 once
TGTGCCAGCAGCGTAGATGTCTTTATGGAGACCCAGTACTTC CASSVDVFMETQYF - TRBJ2-5 TRBV9 -
TGTGCCAGCAGCTTGGCCGGGACAGGGGGTGGACAGCCCCAGCATTTT CASSLAGTGGGQPQHF TRBD1 TRBJ1-5 TRBV5-6 -
TGTGCCACCAGCAGGACAGGGCAGGGTTCACCCCTCCACTTT CATSRTGQGSPLHF TRBD1 TRBJ1-6 TRBV15 -
TGTGCCTGGAGCGAGGGGGCCCGCTATCAGCCCCAGCATTTT CAWSEGARYQPQHF TRBD1 TRBJ1-5 TRBV30 once